The 29 T cell receptor beta chains listed next were all sequenced from one sample in a study of blood T cell repertoires in COVID-19. Assay used: immunoSEQ multiplex PCR; TCRdb lists only in-frame clones, some missing. The sample has more than 150,000 clones, around 87% seen once. The sample comprised peripheral blood. Receptors were obtained from a middle-aged man with active or convalescent COVID-19.

The J gene is TRBJ1-2, the V gene TRBV5-1, with a possible D match to TRBD1 (5 bases). This CDR3 region has 13 residues. Trimming took off 5 bases at V and 8 bases at J, with 16 bases between the two ends. Germline CDR1 and CDR2: SGHRS and YFSETQ. This CDR3 reads CASRALGGEGYTF. CDR3 in DNA: TGCGCCAGCAGAGCCCTCGGGGGTGAAGGCTACACCTTC.

The chain uses TRBV6-4 and TRBJ2-1; TRBD2 might be the D (6 bases). Germline V gives CDR1 MRHNA, CDR2 SNTAGT. There are 14 residues in the CDR3. V lost 6 bases and J lost 9, with 18 bases in between. The CDR3 region is CASRDPGAAREQFF. The CDR3 DNA is TGTGCCAGCAGAGATCCGGGAGCCGCCCGTGAGCAGTTCTTC.

The rearrangement joins TRBV7-8 to TRBJ2-5; 12 positions match TRBD2. The CDR3 length is 16 residues. Germline V gene sequence: CDR1 SGHVS, CDR2 FQNEAQ. V lost 3 bases and J lost 1; bases outside the gene matches: 3. DNA for the CDR3: TGTGCCAGCAGCTTTCGACTAGCGGGGGCCCAAGAGACCCAGTACTTC. This encodes CASSFRLAGAQETQYF.

The V and J genes are TRBV10-2 and TRBJ2-3; D is unresolved. Germline V gives CDR1 WSHSY, CDR2 SAAADI. The CDR3 is 15 amino acids. Trimming stripped 10 bases from V and 2 bases from J, with 19 bases between. CDR3 in amino acids: CATREGPTLTDTQYF. The CDR3 region has the DNA TGCGCCACCAGAGAAGGTCCGACACTCACAGATACGCAGTATTTT.

The chain joins TRBV5-1 to TRBJ1-4; TRBD1 aligns across 10 bases. The trim removed 2 bases at V and 8 bases at J, leaving 6 bases unmatched. This CDR3 has 15 residues. Germline V CDR1 and CDR2: SGHRS, YFSETQ. The CDR3, as DNA: TGCGCCAGCAGCTTTGGGGGACAGGGGCCGGAAAAACTGTTTTTT. Translated, it gives CASSFGGQGPEKLFF.

V is TRBV19 and J is TRBJ1-1; 8 nucleotides line up with TRBD1. The V segment lost 6 bases and the J segment 6 bases; nucleotides outside the gene matches: 6. Germline values: CDR1 LNHDA, CDR2 SQIVND (reference sequence). CDR3 length: 13 residues. This CDR3 reads CASSVQGVAEAFF. CDR3 DNA: TGTGCCAGTAGCGTACAGGGGGTCGCTGAAGCTTTCTTT.

The J gene is TRBJ1-6, the V gene TRBV27; TRBD1 matches at 7 bases. The V gene end was trimmed by 6 bases and the J gene end by 5 bases; junction bases not matched to a gene: 10. There are 16 residues in the CDR3. Germline CDR1 is MNHEY and CDR2 is SMNVEV (reference sequence). The CDR3 is CASRGGTALNNSPLHF. CDR3 bases: TGTGCCAGCAGGGGCGGGACAGCTCTTAATAATTCACCCCTCCACTTT.

J is TRBJ1-1 and V is TRBV11-2; D is uncertain. The V and J ends lost 1 base and 7 bases respectively, with 7 bases between them. Germline CDR1 is SGHAT and CDR2 is FQNNGV. CDR3 length: 12 amino acids. CDR3 amino acids: CASSLVGFEAFF. DNA of the CDR3: TGTGCCAGCAGCTTAGTGGGCTTTGAAGCTTTCTTT. The whole variable domain, remainder taken from reference TRBV11-2 and TRBJ1-1, is EAGVAQSPRYKIIEKRQSVAFWCNPISGHATLYWYQQILGQGPKLLIQFQNNGVVDDSQLPKDRFSAERLKGVDSTLKIQPAKLEDSAVYLCASSLVGFEAFFGQGTRLTVV.

V usage is TRBV4-1 and J usage is TRBJ1-4; maybe TRBD1 (6 bases). The CDR3 loop spans 14 amino acids. V was shortened by 0 bases and J by 8 bases, with 10 bases between the two germline ends. CDR1 MGHRA and CDR2 YSYEKL come from the germline V gene. The CDR3, as DNA: TGCGCCAGCAGCCAAGAAGGGGGTTGGGAAAAACTGTTTTTT. Protein product: CASSQEGGWEKLFF.

CDR3 protein: CASSVGGGTKNIQYF. CDR3 bases: TGCGCCAGCAGCGTGGGGGGAGGGACCAAAAACATTCAGTACTTC. V gene TRBV5-1 combines with J gene TRBJ2-4, with 7 bases fitting TRBD2. J lost 2 bases, V lost 4 bases, and 6 bases had no gene match. This CDR3 contains 15 residues. Germline V gene sequence: CDR1 SGHRS, CDR2 YFSETQ.

This chain uses TRBV28 with TRBJ1-1; 9 bases map to TRBD1. The CDR3 is made up of 16 amino acids. With V trimmed by 5 bases and J by 6 bases, 13 bases remained unmatched. Germline V lookup: CDR1 MDHEN, CDR2 SYDVKM. The CDR3 DNA reads TGTGCCAGCAGTGCCTTAATGCGGGACAGGGAGCCTGAAGCTTTCTTT. Translated, it gives CASSALMRDREPEAFF.

This clone has a single count. This rearrangement joins TRBV5-1 to TRBJ2-3, with D possibly TRBD2 on 7 matching bases. The CDR3 has 16 amino acids. Germline V gene data show CDR1 as SGHRS and CDR2 as YFSETQ. Trimming cost V 0 bases and J 0 bases, with 11 bases left between them. In nucleotides, the CDR3 is TGCGCCAGCAGCTTGGCCGAGGGGGGGAGCACAGATACGCAGTATTTT. Residues: CASSLAEGGSTDTQYF.

The chain joins TRBV29-1 to TRBJ1-5; 8 bases agree with TRBD1. The CDR3 sequence is 14 residues long. From germline, CDR1 is SQVTM and CDR2 ANQGSEA. V trimming: 4 bases; J trimming: 4 bases; junction bases outside the gene matches: 6. CDR3 in DNA: TGCAGCGTTGCAGACAGGGGAGTTAATCAGCCCCAGCATTTT. Its protein product is CSVADRGVNQPQHF.

V and J are TRBV28 and TRBJ2-1; TRBD2 agrees at 11 bases. The CDR3 contains 20 residues. Germline CDR1 MDHEN, CDR2 SYDVKM. V gave up 5 bases and J gave up 0 bases; unmatched junction bases: 15. In DNA form, the CDR3 reads TGTGCCAGCAGTACCCCGCTAGCGGGGGGACCCGTTGGCTCCTACAATGAGCAGTTCTTC. Residues: CASSTPLAGGPVGSYNEQFF. The full variable domain, its missing parts supplied by reference TRBV28 and TRBJ2-1, is DVKVTQSSRYLVKRTGEKVFLECVQDMDHENMFWYRQDPGLGLRLIYFSYDVKMKEKGDIPEGYSVSREKKERFSLILESASTNQTSMYLCASSTPLAGGPVGSYNEQFFGPGTRLTVL.

Only one count was recorded for this clone. This chain uses TRBV2 with TRBJ2-5; D remains ambiguous. CDR3 size: 12 residues. Trimming shortened V by 7 bases and J by 0 bases, and 6 bases separated the two germline ends. The germline gives CDR1 SNHLY, CDR2 FYNNEI. CDR3 in DNA: TGTGCCAGCACTCAGTACCAAGAGACCCAGTACTTC. Its protein product is CASTQYQETQYF.

This chain links TRBV6-2 or TRBV6-3 with TRBJ2-6; D not resolved. V gave up 6 bases and J gave up 3 bases, with 6 bases separating them. Germline V lookup: CDR1 MNHEY, CDR2 SVGEGT. The CDR3 contains 13 residues. The CDR3 nucleotides read TGTGCCAGCAGCGCCAGTGGGGCCAACGTCCTGACTTTC. It encodes CASSASGANVLTF.

The V call is TRBV20-1, the J call TRBJ2-5, with D tentatively TRBD2 (7 bases). V dropped 4 bases and J dropped 7 bases, with 10 bases sitting between them. This CDR3 region has 11 residues. The germline gives CDR1 DFQATT, CDR2 SNEGSKA (reference sequence). The CDR3 DNA sequence: TGCAGTGCTACGGGGGGCGGGACCCAGTACTTC. This translates into CSATGGGTQYF.

This clone is a singleton in its sample. The rearrangement joins TRBV14 to TRBJ2-4; possible D gene TRBD1, 6 bases. This CDR3 is built from 13 residues. Trimming cost V 0 bases and J 8 bases, with 8 bases left between them. Germline V gene sequence: CDR1 SGHDN, CDR2 FVKESK. CDR3 in DNA: TGTGCCAGCAGCCAAGAAGGGGGAGACATTCAGTACTTC. Amino acids: CASSQEGGDIQYF.

The J gene is TRBJ2-3, the V gene TRBV15; TRBD2 aligns across 10 bases. This CDR3 has 17 residues. With 2 bases clipped from V and 5 bases from J, the junction kept 10 bases outside the gene matches. Per germline, CDR1 LNHNV and CDR2 YYDKDF (reference sequence). DNA of the CDR3: TGTGCCACCAGCAGAAACCCTCTAGCGGGGGATGGAGATACGCAGTATTTT. It translates to CATSRNPLAGDGDTQYF.

The chain has TRBV7-9 and TRBJ1-1, with D unclear. The V end was cut by 5 bases, the J end by 11 bases, with 12 bases between. From germline, CDR1 is SEHNR and CDR2 FQNEAQ (reference sequence). CDR3 length: 11 residues. The CDR3 spells CASSRGGGAFF. The CDR3 nucleotides are TGTGCCAGCAGCCGCGGAGGTGGGGCTTTCTTT.

Only one count was recorded for this clone. The genes are TRBV4-3 and TRBJ1-2, with a possible D match to TRBD1 (5 bases). Between the trimmed V and J ends, which lost 0 bases and 8 bases, there was a span of 13 bases. The germline CDR1 and CDR2 sequences are LGHNA and YSLEER. There are 14 residues in the CDR3. The CDR3 DNA reads as TGCGCCAGCAGCCAAGATTTGGGGGGTGAGGGCTACACCTTC. It codes for CASSQDLGGEGYTF.

The CDR3 nucleotides are TGCAGTGCTAGTGGAATTAGCGGGGGAAAAAGCTCCTACAATGAGCAGTTCTTC. Its protein product is CSASGISGGKSSYNEQFF. The chain couples TRBV20-1 to TRBJ2-1; TRBD2 matches at 9 bases. This CDR3 contains 18 residues. V gave up 3 bases and J gave up 0 bases; unmatched junction bases: 12. Germline assignment: CDR1 DFQATT and CDR2 SNEGSKA (reference sequence).

The V gene is TRBV6-5, the J gene TRBJ1-5, with D possibly matching TRBD1 (5 bases). This CDR3 comprises 15 residues. Deletions cut 2 bases from V and 6 bases from J, with 14 bases between. Germline CDR1 MNHEY, CDR2 SVGAGI. In nucleotides, the CDR3 is TGTGCCAGCAGTTACGGGGCGGGAAGGAGTCAGCCCCAGCATTTT. Protein product: CASSYGAGRSQPQHF.

The chain recombines TRBV28 with TRBJ1-5, with D maybe TRBD1 (5 bases). V was trimmed by 6 bases and J by 4 bases, leaving 19 bases between them. Looked up from germline, CDR1 is MDHEN and CDR2 is SYDVKM. The CDR3 totals 16 residues. In nucleotides, the CDR3 is TGTGCCAGCAGAACCTCTTCAGGGTATTGGAATCAGCCCCAGCATTTT. Its translation: CASRTSSGYWNQPQHF.

This clone has a handful of counts. This chain joins TRBV4-1 and TRBJ1-5; TRBD1 matches 7 bases. Unmatched junction bases numbered 11, after V lost 8 bases and J lost 4 bases. CDR1 MGHRA and CDR2 YSYEKL come from the germline V gene. There are 15 residues in the CDR3. CDR3 coding DNA: TGCGCCAGCCGGGACAGCCACCTTGGGAATCAGCCCCAGCATTTT. Translated, it gives CASRDSHLGNQPQHF.

The J gene is TRBJ2-7, the V gene TRBV7-2; 9 bases are shared with TRBD2. Germline CDR1 and CDR2: SGHTA and FQGNSA. V shed 5 bases and J 5 bases; nucleotides not matched to a gene: 7. The CDR3 totals 14 residues. CDR3 sequence reads: CASSPLAGRNEQYF. In DNA, the CDR3 is TGTGCCAGCAGCCCGCTAGCGGGAAGGAACGAGCAGTACTTC.

The rearrangement links TRBV5-4 to TRBJ2-7; 7 nucleotides agree with TRBD1. CDR3 length: 14 residues. Germline-derived CDR1 and CDR2 are SGHNT and YYREEE (reference sequence). Unmatched junction bases numbered 6, after V lost 4 bases and J lost 2 bases. The CDR3, as DNA: TGTGCCAGCAGCCCTTCGGGACAGCCCTACGAGCAGTACTTC. Translated, it gives CASSPSGQPYEQYF.

CDR3 region: CASRRTGVDTGELFF. Here the CDR3 DNA reads TGTGCCAGCAGACGCACAGGGGTGGACACCGGGGAGCTGTTTTTT. V usage is TRBV6-5 and J usage is TRBJ2-2, with TRBD1 matching over 7 bases. The CDR3 spans 15 residues. Trimming at V came to 6 bases and at J to 3 bases, leaving 7 bases not matched to a gene. CDR1 is MNHEY and CDR2 is SVGAGI in the germline V gene.

This chain uses TRBV27 with TRBJ2-3, with D uncertain. The V gene lost 0 bases and the J gene lost 4 bases, with 8 bases spanning the gap. The CDR3 totals 14 residues. Germline values: CDR1 MNHEY, CDR2 SMNVEV (reference sequence). CDR3 loop: CASSLSSLADTQYF. The CDR3 nucleotides are TGTGCCAGCAGTTTATCGAGTCTGGCAGATACGCAGTATTTT.